The clone carrying this TCR beta chain occurred a few times. The record originates from a study of CD8+ T cells in alopecia areata. Treatment noted: oral pan-JAK inhibitor, 5-10 mg twice daily. Patients with alopecia areata provided lesional scalp punch biopsies as well as peripheral blood. RNA extraction was followed by reverse transcription into cDNA, which acted as the sequencing template. Profiled with immunoSEQ multiplex PCR; TCRdb holds only in-frame clones, not every one. The top ten clones hold roughly 12% of a sample with over 150,000 clones, about 60% of them seen once. Trimming shortened V by 0 bases and J by 4 bases, and 10 bases separated the two germline ends. The CDR3 loop spans 14 amino acids. The germline gives CDR1 GTSNPN, CDR2 SVGIG (reference sequence).

Sequencing used CD8+ T cells sorted from blood, obtained at week 24, from a patient treated with tofacitinib. The clonotype originates from a human donor with alopecia areata. The rearrangement links TRBV30 to TRBJ1-5; no definite D call. The CDR3 loop is CAWSVPNRNQPQHF. In DNA, the CDR3 is TGTGCCTGGAGTGTCCCAAATCGAAATCAGCCCCAGCATTTT. The variable domain in full, completed from reference TRBV30 and TRBJ1-5, reads SQTIHQWPATLVQPVGSPLSLECTVEGTSNPNLYWYRQAAGRGLQLLFYSVGIGQISSEVPQNLSASRPQDRQFILSSKKLLLSDSGFYLCAWSVPNRNQPQHFGDGTRLSIL.